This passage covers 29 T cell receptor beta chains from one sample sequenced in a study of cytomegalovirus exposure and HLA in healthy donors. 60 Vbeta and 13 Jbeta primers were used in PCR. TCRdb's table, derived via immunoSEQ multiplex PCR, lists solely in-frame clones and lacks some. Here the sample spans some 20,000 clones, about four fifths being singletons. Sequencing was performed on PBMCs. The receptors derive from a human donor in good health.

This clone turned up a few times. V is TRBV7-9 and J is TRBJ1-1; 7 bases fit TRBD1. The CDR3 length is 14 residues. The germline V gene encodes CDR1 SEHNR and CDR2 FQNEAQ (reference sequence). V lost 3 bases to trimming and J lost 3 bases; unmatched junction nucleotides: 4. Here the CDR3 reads CASSFDRVDTEAFF. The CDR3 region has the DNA TGTGCCAGCAGCTTCGACAGGGTTGACACTGAAGCTTTCTTT. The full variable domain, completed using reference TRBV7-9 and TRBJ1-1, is DTGVSQNPRHKITKRGQNVTFRCDPISEHNRLYWYRQTLGQGPEFLTYFQNEAQLEKSRLLSDRFSAERPKGSFSTLEIQRTEQGDSAMYLCASSFDRVDTEAFFGQGTRLTVV.

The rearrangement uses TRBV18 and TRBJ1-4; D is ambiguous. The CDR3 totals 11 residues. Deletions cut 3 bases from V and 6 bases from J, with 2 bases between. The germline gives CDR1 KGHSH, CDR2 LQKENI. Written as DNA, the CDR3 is TGTGCCAGCTCACCCGATGAAAAACTGTTTTTT. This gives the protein CASSPDEKLFF.

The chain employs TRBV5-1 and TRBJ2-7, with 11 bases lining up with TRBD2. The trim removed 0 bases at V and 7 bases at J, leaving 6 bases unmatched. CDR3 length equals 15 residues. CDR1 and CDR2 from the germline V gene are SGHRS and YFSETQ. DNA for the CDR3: TGCGCCAGCAGCTTGGAGGGAGCTAGCGGGGGGGAGCAGTACTTC. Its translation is CASSLEGASGGEQYF.

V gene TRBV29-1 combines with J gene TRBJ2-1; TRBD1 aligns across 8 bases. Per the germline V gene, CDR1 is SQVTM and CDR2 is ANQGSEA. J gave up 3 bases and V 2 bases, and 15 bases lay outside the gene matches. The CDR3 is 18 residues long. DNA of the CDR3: TGCAGCGTTGAATTCGTTGAGACAGGGGCGGAATTCTACAATGAGCAGTTCTTC. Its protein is CSVEFVETGAEFYNEQFF.

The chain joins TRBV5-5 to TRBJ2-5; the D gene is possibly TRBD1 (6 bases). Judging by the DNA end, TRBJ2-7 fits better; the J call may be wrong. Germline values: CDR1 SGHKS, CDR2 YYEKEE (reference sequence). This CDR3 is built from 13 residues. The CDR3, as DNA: TGTGCCAGCAGCTACCAACAGGGCTACGAGCAGTACTTC. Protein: CASSYQQGYEQYF.

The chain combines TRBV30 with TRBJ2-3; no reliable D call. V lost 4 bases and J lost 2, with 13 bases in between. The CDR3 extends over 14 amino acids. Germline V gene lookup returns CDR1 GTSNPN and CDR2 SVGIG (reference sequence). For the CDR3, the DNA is TGTGCCTGGAACCTCGCGATCTCCACAGATACGCAGTATTTT. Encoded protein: CAWNLAISTDTQYF.

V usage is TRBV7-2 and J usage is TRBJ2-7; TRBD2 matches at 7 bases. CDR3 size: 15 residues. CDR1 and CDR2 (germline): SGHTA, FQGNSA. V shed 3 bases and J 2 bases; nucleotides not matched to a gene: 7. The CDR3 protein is CASSFSASGTYEQYF. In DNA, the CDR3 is TGTGCCAGCAGCTTTTCGGCTAGCGGCACCTACGAGCAGTACTTC.

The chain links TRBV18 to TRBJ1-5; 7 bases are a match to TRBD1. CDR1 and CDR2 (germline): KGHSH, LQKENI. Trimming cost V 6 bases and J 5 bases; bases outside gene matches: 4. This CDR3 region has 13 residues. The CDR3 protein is CASSRDSYQPQHF. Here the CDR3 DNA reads TGTGCCAGCTCCCGGGACAGTTATCAGCCCCAGCATTTT.

As DNA, the CDR3 is TGTGCCAGCAGTTCGACAGGGGGCAATGAGCAGTTCTTC. Its translation is CASSSTGGNEQFF. The chain couples TRBV27 to TRBJ2-1; TRBD1 matches 9 bases. The CDR3 has 13 residues. The ends lost 4 bases at V and 6 bases at J; junction bases unmatched: 1. Germline V CDR1 and CDR2: MNHEY, SMNVEV (reference sequence).

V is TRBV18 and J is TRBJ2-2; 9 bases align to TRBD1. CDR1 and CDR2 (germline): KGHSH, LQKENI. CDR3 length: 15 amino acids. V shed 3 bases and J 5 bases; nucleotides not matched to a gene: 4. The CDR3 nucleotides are TGTGCCAGCTCACCGACCGGACAGGGGACCGGGGAGCTGTTTTTT. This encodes CASSPTGQGTGELFF. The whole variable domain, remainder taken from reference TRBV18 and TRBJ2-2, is NAGVMQNPRHLVRRRGQEARLRCSPMKGHSHVYWYRQLPEEGLKFMVYLQKENIIDESGMPKERFSAEFPKEGPSILRIQQVVRGDSAAYFCASSPTGQGTGELFFGEGSRLTVL.

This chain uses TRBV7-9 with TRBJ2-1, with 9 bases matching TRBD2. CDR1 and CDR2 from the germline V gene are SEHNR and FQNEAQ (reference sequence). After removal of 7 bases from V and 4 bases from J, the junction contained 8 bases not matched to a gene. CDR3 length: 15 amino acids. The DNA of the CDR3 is TGTGCCAGCATCCTTAGCGGGAGTGGATACAATGAGCAGTTCTTC. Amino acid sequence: CASILSGSGYNEQFF.

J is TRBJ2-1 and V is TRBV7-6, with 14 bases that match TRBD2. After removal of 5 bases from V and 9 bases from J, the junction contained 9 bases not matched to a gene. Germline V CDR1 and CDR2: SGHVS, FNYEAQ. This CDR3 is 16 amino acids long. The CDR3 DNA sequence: TGTGCCAGCAGCACCCTGGGACTAGCGGGAGAAACTGAGCAGTTCTTC. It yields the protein CASSTLGLAGETEQFF.

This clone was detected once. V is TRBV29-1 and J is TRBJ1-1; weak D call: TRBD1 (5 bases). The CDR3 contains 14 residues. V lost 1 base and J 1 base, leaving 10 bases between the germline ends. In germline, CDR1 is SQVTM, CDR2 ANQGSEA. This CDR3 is CSVEAHRGNTEAFF. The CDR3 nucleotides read TGCAGCGTTGAAGCCCATAGGGGGAACACTGAAGCTTTCTTT.

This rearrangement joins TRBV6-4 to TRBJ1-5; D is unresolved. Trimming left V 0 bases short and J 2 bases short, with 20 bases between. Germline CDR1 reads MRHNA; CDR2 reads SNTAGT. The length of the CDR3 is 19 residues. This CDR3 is CASSDSQASVFFGNQPQHF. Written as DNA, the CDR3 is TGTGCCAGCAGTGACTCCCAGGCCTCGGTTTTCTTTGGCAATCAGCCCCAGCATTTT.

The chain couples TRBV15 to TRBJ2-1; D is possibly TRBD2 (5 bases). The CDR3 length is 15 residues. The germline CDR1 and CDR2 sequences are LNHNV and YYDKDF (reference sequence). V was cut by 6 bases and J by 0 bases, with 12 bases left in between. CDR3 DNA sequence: TGTGCCACCAGAAGCGGTGGGAGCTCCTACAATGAGCAGTTCTTC. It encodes CATRSGGSSYNEQFF.

The CDR3, as DNA: TGTGCCACCCAACTGTTGATAGGGCCGACTAAGGAGACCCAGTACTTC. Encoded protein: CATQLLIGPTKETQYF. J is TRBJ2-5 and V is TRBV28; D may be TRBD2 (5 bases). Per the germline V gene, CDR1 is MDHEN and CDR2 is SYDVKM. The CDR3 runs to 16 residues. V shed 10 bases and J shed 5 bases, with 26 bases lying between them.

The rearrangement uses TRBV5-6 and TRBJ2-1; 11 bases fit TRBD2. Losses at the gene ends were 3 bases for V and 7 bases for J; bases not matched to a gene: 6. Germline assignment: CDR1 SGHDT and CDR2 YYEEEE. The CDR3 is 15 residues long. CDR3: CASSSWLAGGNEQFF. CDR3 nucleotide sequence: TGTGCCAGCAGCTCATGGTTAGCGGGGGGGAATGAGCAGTTCTTC.

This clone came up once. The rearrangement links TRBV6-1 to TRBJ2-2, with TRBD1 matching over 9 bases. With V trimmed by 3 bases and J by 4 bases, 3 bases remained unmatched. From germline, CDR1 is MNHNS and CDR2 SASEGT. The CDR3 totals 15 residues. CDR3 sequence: CASSDSTGGTGELFF. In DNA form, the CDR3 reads TGTGCCAGCAGTGATTCGACAGGGGGCACCGGGGAGCTGTTTTTT.

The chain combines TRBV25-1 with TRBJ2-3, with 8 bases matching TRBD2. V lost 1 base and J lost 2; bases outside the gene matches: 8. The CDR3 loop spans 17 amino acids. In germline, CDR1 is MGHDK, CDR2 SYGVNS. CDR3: CASSEWGGGGFTDTQYF. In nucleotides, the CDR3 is TGTGCCAGCAGTGAATGGGGGGGCGGGGGGTTCACAGATACGCAGTATTTT. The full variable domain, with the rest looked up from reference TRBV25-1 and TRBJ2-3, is EADIYQTPRYLVIGTGKKITLECSQTMGHDKMYWYQQDPGMELHLIHYSYGVNSTEKGDLSSESTVSRIRTEHFPLTLESARPSHTSQYLCASSEWGGGGFTDTQYFGPGTRLTVL.

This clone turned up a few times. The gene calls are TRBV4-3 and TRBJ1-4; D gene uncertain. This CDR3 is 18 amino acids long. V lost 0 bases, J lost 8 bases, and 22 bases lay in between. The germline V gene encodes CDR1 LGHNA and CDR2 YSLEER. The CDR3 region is CASSQEDHPGVEGEKLFF. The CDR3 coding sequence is TGCGCCAGCAGCCAAGAAGACCACCCCGGGGTTGAAGGCGAAAAACTGTTTTTT.

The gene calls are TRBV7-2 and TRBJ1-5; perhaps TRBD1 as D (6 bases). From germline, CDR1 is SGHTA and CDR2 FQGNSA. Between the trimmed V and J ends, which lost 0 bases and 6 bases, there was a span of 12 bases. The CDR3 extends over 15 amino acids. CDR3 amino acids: CASSLAGGWGQPQHF. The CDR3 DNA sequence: TGTGCCAGCAGCTTAGCAGGGGGATGGGGTCAGCCCCAGCATTTT.

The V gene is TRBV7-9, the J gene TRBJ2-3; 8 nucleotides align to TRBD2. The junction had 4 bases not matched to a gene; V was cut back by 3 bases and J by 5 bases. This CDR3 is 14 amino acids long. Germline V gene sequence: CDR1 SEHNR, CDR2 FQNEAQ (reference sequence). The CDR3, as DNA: TGTGCCAGCAGCTTTGGACTAGCAGGAGATACGCAGTATTTT. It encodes CASSFGLAGDTQYF.

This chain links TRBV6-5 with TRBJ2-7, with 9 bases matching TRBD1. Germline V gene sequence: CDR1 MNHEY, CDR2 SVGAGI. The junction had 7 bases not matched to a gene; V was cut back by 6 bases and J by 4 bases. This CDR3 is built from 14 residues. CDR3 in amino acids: CASRGGQGRYEQYF. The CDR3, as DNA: TGTGCCAGCAGGGGTGGACAGGGGAGGTACGAGCAGTACTTC.

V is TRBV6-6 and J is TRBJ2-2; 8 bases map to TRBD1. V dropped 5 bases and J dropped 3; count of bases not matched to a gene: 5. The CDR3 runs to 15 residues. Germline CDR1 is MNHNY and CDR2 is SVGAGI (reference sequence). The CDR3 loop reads CASSKDRDYTGELFF. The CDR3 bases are TGTGCCAGCAGTAAGGACAGGGACTACACCGGGGAGCTGTTTTTT.

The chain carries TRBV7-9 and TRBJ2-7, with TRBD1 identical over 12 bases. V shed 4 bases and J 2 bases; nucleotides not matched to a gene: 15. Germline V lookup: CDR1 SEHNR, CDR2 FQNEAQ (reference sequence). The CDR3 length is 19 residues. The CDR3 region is CASSSTGQGAQQGAYEQYF. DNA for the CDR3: TGTGCCAGCAGCTCTACGGGACAGGGGGCCCAACAGGGGGCCTACGAGCAGTACTTC.

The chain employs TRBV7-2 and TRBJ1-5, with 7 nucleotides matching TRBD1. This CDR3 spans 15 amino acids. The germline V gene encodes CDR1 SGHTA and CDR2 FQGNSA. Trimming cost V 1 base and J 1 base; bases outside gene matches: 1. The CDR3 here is CASSLGGGSNQPQHF. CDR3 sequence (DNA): TGTGCCAGCAGCTTAGGAGGGGGCAGCAATCAGCCCCAGCATTTT.

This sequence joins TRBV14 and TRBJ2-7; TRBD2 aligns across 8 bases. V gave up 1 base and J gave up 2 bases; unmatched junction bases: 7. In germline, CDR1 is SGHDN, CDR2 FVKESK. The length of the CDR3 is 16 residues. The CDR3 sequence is CASSQVSGTFPYEQYF. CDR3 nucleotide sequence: TGTGCCAGCAGCCAAGTTAGCGGGACCTTCCCCTACGAGCAGTACTTC.

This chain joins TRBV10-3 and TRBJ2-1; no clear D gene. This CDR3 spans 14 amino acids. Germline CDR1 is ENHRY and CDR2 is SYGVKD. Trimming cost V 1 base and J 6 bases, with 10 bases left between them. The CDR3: CAISEYREPNEQFF. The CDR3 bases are TGTGCCATCAGTGAGTACAGAGAACCCAATGAGCAGTTCTTC.

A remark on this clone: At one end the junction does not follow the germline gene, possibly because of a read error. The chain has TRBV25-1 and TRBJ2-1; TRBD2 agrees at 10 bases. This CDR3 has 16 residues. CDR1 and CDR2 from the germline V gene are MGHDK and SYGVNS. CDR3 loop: CARSAVGLALHNEQFF. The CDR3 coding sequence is TGTGCCAGGAGTGCGGTGGGACTAGCGCTCCACAATGAGCAGTTCTTC.